This T cell receptor (beta chain) was observed in a study of cytotoxic CD8 clonotypes in ibrutinib-treated CLL. Study summary: The study included approximately 10 relapsed/refractory and fewer than 16 treatment-naive patients; 17 to 18 had IGHV unmutated disease. Sequencing produced an average of roughly 280,000 productive templates and tens of thousands of productive rearrangements per sample.

Study-wide findings and caveats: Clonality rose at ibrutinib response and fell back toward baseline at progression.

This clone appeared a single time. The antigen is not known. Libraries were prepared by immunoSEQ multiplex PCR; TCRdb keeps only in-frame clonotypes and omits some of them. Found here are fewer than 70,000 clones, roughly 70% of them singletons; the top ten hold around 42%. Trimming took 3 bases from V and 6 from J, leaving 13 bases between them. The CDR3 loop spans 13 amino acids. Per the germline V gene, CDR1 is SGDLS and CDR2 is YYNGEE. The sequencing used PBMCs, collected after 12 months of ibrutinib treatment. This TCR was recovered from a human donor with chronic lymphocytic leukemia. The gene calls are TRBV9 and TRBJ2-7; weak D call: TRBD2 (5 bases). CDR3 sequence reads: CASSGGLALEQYF. DNA of the CDR3: TGTGCCAGCAGCGGAGGGCTAGCTCTCGAGCAGTACTTC.